These T cell receptor beta chains were read from a single sample in a study of blood T cell repertoires in COVID-19. This table comes from immunoSEQ multiplex PCR, and its TCRdb copy is limited to in-frame clones, with some not included. The data hold roughly 220,000 clones, with around 88% observed a single time. Sequencing was carried out using PBMCs or T cells enriched from blood (not recorded which). These receptors all come from a woman in her forties or fifties with acute COVID-19. Each CDR3 is given with its conserved first and last residue. D genes are given only for firm matches. Size is stated for part of the rows, as once, few or many counts, or as a class when the clone is expanded.

j_call	clone_size	d_call	v_call	cdr3_nt	cdr3_aa
TRBJ2-7	NA	TRBD2	TRBV5-4	TGTGCCAGCAGCTTGGGCCTAGCGGGAGGGGGGGGAGAGCAGTACTTC	CASSLGLAGGGGEQYF
TRBJ2-2	NA	TRBD2	TRBV5-4	TGTGCCAGCAGCTTTCGGGGGGCCGGGGAGCTGTTTTTT	CASSFRGAGELFF
TRBJ2-5	NA	NA	TRBV5-4	TGTGCCAGCAGCTCGAGCGGTACCTATCGGGAGACCCAGTACTTC	CASSSSGTYRETQYF
TRBJ2-5	NA	NA	TRBV5-4	TGTGCCAGCAGCTTACAACAGGACATCCAAGAGACCCAGTACTTC	CASSLQQDIQETQYF
TRBJ2-1	NA	NA	TRBV4-1	TGCGCCAGCAGCCAAGTAATTGAGGTGGGCTACAATGAGCAGTTCTTC	CASSQVIEVGYNEQFF
TRBJ2-1	few	TRBD1	TRBV7-9	TGTGCCAGCAGCGTATACAGGGGCCTATCAAACAATGAGCAGTTCTTC	CASSVYRGLSNNEQFF
TRBJ1-1	NA	NA	TRBV11-2	TGTGCCAGCAGCGTTAGGGGGGGCACTGAAGCTTTCTTT	CASSVRGGTEAFF
TRBJ1-5	NA	NA	TRBV5-4	TGTGCCAGCAGCTCCGGAGGGAGTCAGCCCCAGCATTTT	CASSSGGSQPQHF
TRBJ2-2	NA	TRBD1	TRBV18	TGTGCCAGCTCACGAACAGGGGGCGCGGGAACCGGGGAGCTGTTTTTT	CASSRTGGAGTGELFF
TRBJ2-5	NA	NA	TRBV7-9	TGTGCCAGCAGCTTTTGGGGGGTAGGCGAGACCCAGTACTTC	CASSFWGVGETQYF
TRBJ2-7	NA	TRBD1	TRBV5-6	TGTGCCAGCAGCTTCAGGGGGAGCTCCTACGAGCAGTACTTC	CASSFRGSSYEQYF
TRBJ2-1	NA	NA	TRBV7-2	TGTGCCAGCAGCCCACCGGGACAAGCTAACAATGAGCAGTTCTTC	CASSPPGQANNEQFF
TRBJ1-1	NA	TRBD1	TRBV5-4	TGTGCCAGCAGCTTGGACTTAGACAGGGATGAAACCGCTTTCTTT	CASSLDLDRDETAFF
TRBJ1-6	once	NA	TRBV7-2	TGTGCCAGCAGCTCAATTGGGCCTAATTCACCCCTCCACTTT	CASSSIGPNSPLHF
TRBJ1-1	NA	TRBD1	TRBV7-8	TGTGCCAGCAGCTTAGCGCCGACAGGGGCTCCAGGCACTGAAGCTTTCTTT	CASSLAPTGAPGTEAFF
TRBJ2-1	NA	TRBD2	TRBV7-2	TGTGCCAGCAGCTCCAGGACTAGCAGCAATGAGCAGTTCTTC	CASSSRTSSNEQFF
TRBJ2-7	NA	TRBD2	TRBV7-2	TGTGCCAGCAGCCCCCTCGTGCGGGAGAGAGAGCAGTACTTC	CASSPLVREREQYF
TRBJ2-7	NA	TRBD1	TRBV30	TGTGCCTGGAGGGTAGCAGGGGGCTCCTACGAGCAGTACTTC	CAWRVAGGSYEQYF
TRBJ2-1	few	NA	TRBV7-2	TGTGCCAGCAGCTTAGTACTAGCTGGTGAGCAGTTCTTC	CASSLVLAGEQFF
TRBJ2-1	NA	NA	TRBV4-3	TGCGCCAGCAGCCCCCAGCGGGACAATGAGCAGTTCTTC	CASSPQRDNEQFF
TRBJ1-2	NA	NA	TRBV28	TGTGCCAGCAGCGTAGGGGACTATGGCTACACCTTC	CASSVGDYGYTF
TRBJ2-1	NA	TRBD2	TRBV18	TGTGCCAGCTCACCCGATCTAGCGGCCTACAATGAGCAGTTCTTC	CASSPDLAAYNEQFF
TRBJ2-7	NA	NA	TRBV5-1	TGCGCCAGCAGCTTGGCAGCGGGCTCCCCCTACGAGCAGTACTTC	CASSLAAGSPYEQYF
TRBJ2-3	NA	NA	TRBV18	TGTGCCAGCTCACCACCGTCTCGCACAGATACGCAGTATTTT	CASSPPSRTDTQYF
TRBJ1-1	few	NA	TRBV3-1/TRBV3-2	TGTGCCAGCAGGGGAGGGACTGAAGCTTTCTTT	CASRGGTEAFF
TRBJ1-3	once	NA	TRBV7-2	TGTGCCAGCAGCTTAGCGATGGCAGGGGCCGGGAACACCATATATTTT	CASSLAMAGAGNTIYF
TRBJ2-1	NA	NA	TRBV27	TGTGCCAGCAGCCTTGGGAGAAATGAGCAGTTCTTC	CASSLGRNEQFF